This entry is about one TCR beta chain. Its matching antigen is unknown. The sample belongs to a study of CD8 T cells in ankylosing spondylitis. Per the germline V gene, CDR1 is SGHRS and CDR2 is YFSETQ. The CDR3 covers 15 residues. Trimming removed 0 bases from V and 5 bases from J, with 14 bases in between. 5'-RACE, quantitative and with molecular barcodes, yielded the TCR beta libraries. TCRdb recomputed calls from the 5' RACE reads with MiXCR, one row per CDR3 protein. The sample holds approximately 100,000 distinct CDR3 sequences, roughly 8.3% seen once. General study results and limits: Ankylosing spondylitis blood appeared to carry a characteristic TCR beta motif of 7 or 8 highly homologous variants. From matched ankylosing spondylitis synovial fluid, disease-linked clones were reportedly recovered at significantly enriched levels. In the blood and synovial fluid of reactive arthritis, some motif variants had been previously reported.

This chain uses TRBV5-1 with TRBJ2-5; D gene unclear. Sequencing used blood, either unsorted or a sorted T cell fraction (not recorded which). This sequence originates from a male donor with ankylosing spondylitis or in good health (not recorded which). The CDR3 DNA reads as TGCGCCAGCAGCTTGGCCATCGGTATTAGGGAGACCCAGTACTTC. As protein: CASSLAIGIRETQYF.